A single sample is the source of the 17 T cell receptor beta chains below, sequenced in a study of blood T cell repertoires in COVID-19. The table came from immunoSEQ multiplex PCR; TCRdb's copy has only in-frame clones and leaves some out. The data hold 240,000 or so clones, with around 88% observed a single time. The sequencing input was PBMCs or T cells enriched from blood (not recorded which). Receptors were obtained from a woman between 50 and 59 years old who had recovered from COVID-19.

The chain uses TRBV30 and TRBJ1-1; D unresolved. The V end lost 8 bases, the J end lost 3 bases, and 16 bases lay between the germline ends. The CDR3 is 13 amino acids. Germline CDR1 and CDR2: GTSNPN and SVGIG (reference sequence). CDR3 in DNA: TGTGCCAGTCGTACAACCGCTTACACTGAAGCTTTCTTT. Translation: CASRTTAYTEAFF.

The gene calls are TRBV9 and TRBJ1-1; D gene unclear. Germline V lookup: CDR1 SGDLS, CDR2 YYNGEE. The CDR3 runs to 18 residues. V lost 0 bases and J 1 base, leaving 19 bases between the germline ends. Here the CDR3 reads CASSVVWTRGDRNTEAFF. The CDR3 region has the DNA TGTGCCAGCAGCGTAGTATGGACTCGCGGAGACCGGAACACTGAAGCTTTCTTT.

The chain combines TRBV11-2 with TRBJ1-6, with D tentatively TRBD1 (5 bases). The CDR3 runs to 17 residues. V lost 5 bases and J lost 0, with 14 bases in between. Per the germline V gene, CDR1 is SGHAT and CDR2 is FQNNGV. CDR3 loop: CASSIGRGSSYNSPLHF. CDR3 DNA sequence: TGTGCCAGCAGCATAGGGAGGGGCAGCTCCTATAATTCACCCCTCCACTTT. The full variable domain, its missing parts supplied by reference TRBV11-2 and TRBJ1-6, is EAGVAQSPRYKIIEKRQSVAFWCNPISGHATLYWYQQILGQGPKLLIQFQNNGVVDDSQLPKDRFSAERLKGVDSTLKIQPAKLEDSAVYLCASSIGRGSSYNSPLHFGNGTRLTVT.

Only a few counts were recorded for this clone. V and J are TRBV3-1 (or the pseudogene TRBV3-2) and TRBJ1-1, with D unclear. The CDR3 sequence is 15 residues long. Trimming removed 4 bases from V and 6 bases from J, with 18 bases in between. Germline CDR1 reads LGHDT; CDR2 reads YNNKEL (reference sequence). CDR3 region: CASSLLMSGFAEAFF. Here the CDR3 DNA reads TGTGCCAGCAGCCTCCTTATGTCGGGGTTCGCTGAAGCTTTCTTT.

DNA for the CDR3: TGCGCCAGCAGCTTGGTTGCTAGCGATACGCAGTATTTT. Translated, it gives CASSLVASDTQYF. The chain has TRBV5-1 and TRBJ2-3, with D maybe TRBD2 (5 bases). Germline values: CDR1 SGHRS, CDR2 YFSETQ. V was cut by 0 bases and J by 6 bases, with 8 bases left in between. The CDR3 covers 13 residues. The variable domain in full, completed from reference TRBV5-1 and TRBJ2-3, reads KAGVTQTPRYLIKTRGQQVTLSCSPISGHRSVSWYQQTPGQGLQFLFEYFSETQRNKGNFPGRFSGRQFSNSRSEMNVSTLELGDSALYLCASSLVASDTQYFGPGTRLTVL.

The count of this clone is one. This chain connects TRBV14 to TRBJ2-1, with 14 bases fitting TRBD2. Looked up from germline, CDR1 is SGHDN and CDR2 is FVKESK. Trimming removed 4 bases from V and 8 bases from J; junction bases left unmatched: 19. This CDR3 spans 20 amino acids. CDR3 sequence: CASSLDTPGLAGDSRDEQFF. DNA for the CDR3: TGTGCCAGCAGCCTCGACACCCCGGGACTAGCGGGGGACTCAAGGGATGAGCAGTTCTTC. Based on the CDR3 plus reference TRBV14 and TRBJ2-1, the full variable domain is EAGVTQFPSHSVIEKGQTVTLRCDPISGHDNLYWYRRVMGKEIKFLLHFVKESKQDESGMPNNRFLAERTGGTYSTLKVQPAELEDSGVYFCASSLDTPGLAGDSRDEQFFGPGTRLTVL.

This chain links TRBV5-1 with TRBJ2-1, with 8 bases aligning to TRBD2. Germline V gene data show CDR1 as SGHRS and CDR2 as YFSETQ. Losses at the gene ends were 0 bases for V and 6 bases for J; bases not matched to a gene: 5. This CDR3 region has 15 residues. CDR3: CASSLERGPFNEQFF. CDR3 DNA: TGCGCCAGCAGCTTGGAGCGGGGGCCATTCAATGAGCAGTTCTTC.

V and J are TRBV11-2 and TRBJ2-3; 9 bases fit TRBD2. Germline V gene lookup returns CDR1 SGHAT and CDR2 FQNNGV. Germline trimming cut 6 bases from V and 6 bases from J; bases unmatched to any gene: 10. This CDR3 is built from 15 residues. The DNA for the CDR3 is TGTGCCAGCAGGGGGGCGGGAGGGCCGCGCGATACGCAGTATTTT. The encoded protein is CASRGAGGPRDTQYF.

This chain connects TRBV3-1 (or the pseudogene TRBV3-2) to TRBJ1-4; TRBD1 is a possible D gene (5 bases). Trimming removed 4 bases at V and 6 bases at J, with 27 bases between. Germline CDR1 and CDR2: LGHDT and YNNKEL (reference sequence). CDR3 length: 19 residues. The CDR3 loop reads CASSPLWGDLTTYYEKLFF. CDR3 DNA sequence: TGTGCCAGCAGCCCCCTCTGGGGGGACCTCACAACCTACTATGAAAAACTGTTTTTT.

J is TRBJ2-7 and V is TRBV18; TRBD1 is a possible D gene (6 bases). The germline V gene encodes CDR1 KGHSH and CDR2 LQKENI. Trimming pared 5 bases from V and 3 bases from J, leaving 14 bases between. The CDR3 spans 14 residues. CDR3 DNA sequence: TGTGCCAGCTCAGCAACCGGGACAAACTACGAGCAGTACTTC. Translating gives CASSATGTNYEQYF. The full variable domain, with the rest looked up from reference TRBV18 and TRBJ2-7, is NAGVMQNPRHLVRRRGQEARLRCSPMKGHSHVYWYRQLPEEGLKFMVYLQKENIIDESGMPKERFSAEFPKEGPSILRIQQVVRGDSAAYFCASSATGTNYEQYFGPGTRLTVT.

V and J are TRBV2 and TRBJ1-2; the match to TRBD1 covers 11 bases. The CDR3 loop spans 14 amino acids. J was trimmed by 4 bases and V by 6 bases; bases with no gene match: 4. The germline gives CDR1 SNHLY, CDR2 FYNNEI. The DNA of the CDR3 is TGTGCCAGCAGAGGACAGGGGGCCAGCTATGGCTACACCTTC. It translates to CASRGQGASYGYTF.

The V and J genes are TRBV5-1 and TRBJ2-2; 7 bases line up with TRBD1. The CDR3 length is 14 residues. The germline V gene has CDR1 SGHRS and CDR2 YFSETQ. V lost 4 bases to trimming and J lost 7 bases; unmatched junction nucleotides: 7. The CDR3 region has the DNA TGCGCCAGCAGCATCGGACAGGCCATCGGGGAGCTGTTTTTT. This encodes CASSIGQAIGELFF.

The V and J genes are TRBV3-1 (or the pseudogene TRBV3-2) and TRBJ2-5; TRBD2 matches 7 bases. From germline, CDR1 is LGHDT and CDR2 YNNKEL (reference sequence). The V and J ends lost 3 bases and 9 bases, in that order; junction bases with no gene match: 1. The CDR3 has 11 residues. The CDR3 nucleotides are TGTGCCAGCAGCCACCGGGGGGCCCAGTACTTC. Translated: CASSHRGAQYF.

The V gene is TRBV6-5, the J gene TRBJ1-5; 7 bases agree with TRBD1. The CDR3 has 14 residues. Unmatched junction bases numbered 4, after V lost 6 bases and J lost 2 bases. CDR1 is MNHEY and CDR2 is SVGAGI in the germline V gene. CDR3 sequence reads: CASRATGGNQPQHF. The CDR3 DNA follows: TGTGCCAGCAGGGCTACAGGGGGCAATCAGCCCCAGCATTTT.

The CDR3 DNA reads TGTGCCAGCAGCTTTACAGGGTCCTACGAGCAGTACTTC. This gives the protein CASSFTGSYEQYF. The rearrangement links TRBV5-5 to TRBJ2-7, with TRBD1 as a possible D gene (6 bases). The CDR3 has 13 residues. Trimming removed 2 bases at V and 1 base at J, with 7 bases between. CDR1 SGHKS and CDR2 YYEKEE come from the germline V gene (reference sequence).

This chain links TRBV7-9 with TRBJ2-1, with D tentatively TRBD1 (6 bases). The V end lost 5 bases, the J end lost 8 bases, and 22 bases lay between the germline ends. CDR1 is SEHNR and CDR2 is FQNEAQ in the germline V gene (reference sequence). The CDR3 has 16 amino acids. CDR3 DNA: TGTGCCAGCAGCCAGTGGGATTCAGAGGGGGTCCATGAGCAGTTCTTC. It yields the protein CASSQWDSEGVHEQFF.

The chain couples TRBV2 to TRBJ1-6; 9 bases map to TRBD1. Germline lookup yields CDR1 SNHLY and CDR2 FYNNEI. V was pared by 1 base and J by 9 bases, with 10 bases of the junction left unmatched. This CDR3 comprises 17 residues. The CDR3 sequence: CASSEGSPTGGRSPLHF. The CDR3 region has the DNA TGTGCCAGCAGTGAAGGTTCTCCGACAGGGGGTCGTTCACCCCTCCACTTT.